This T cell receptor (beta chain) stems from a study of blood T cell repertoires in COVID-19. Study at large: COVID-19 samples collected from the United States, Italy and Spain covered acute and convalescent phases. From T cells, B-cell-depleted T cells, or PBMCs came the material, which was cDNA or gDNA.

A Seattle source enrolled patients during active infection and followed them longitudinally. Original data processing: Reference gene primer amplification gave estimated nucleated cell counts. Repertoires were generated with immunoSEQ multiplex PCR, while TCRdb's copy carries only in-frame clones and drops some. That table furnishes V, J and clone size, whereas the DNA furnished D and trimming. The sample records some 110,000 clones, 75% to 90% being singletons. The germline gives CDR1 LNHDA, CDR2 SQIVND (reference sequence). The CDR3 is made up of 15 amino acids. V lost 3 bases and J 1 base, leaving 13 bases between the germline ends.

The specimen was peripheral blood. V usage is TRBV19 and J usage is TRBJ2-7, with D possibly matching TRBD1 (6 bases). This sequence was found in a woman over 75 with COVID-19, enrolled during active disease. This chain's CDR3 is CASSMGHSRSYEQYF. CDR3 bases: TGTGCCAGTAGTATGGGACATTCGAGATCCTACGAGCAGTACTTC. Full variable domain (outside the CDR3, taken from reference TRBV19 and TRBJ2-7): DGGITQSPKYLFRKEGQNVTLSCEQNLNHDAMYWYRQDPGQGLRLIYYSQIVNDFQKGDIAEGYSVSREKKESFPLTVTSAQKNPTAFYLCASSMGHSRSYEQYFGPGTRLTVT.